This T cell receptor beta chain derives from a study of blood T cell repertoires in COVID-19. Someone with COVID-19 had been met by exposed participants within 2 weeks before study entry. In the authors' workflow: Using reference gene primer amplification, nucleated cell counts were estimated. Only in-frame clones appear in the TCRdb table, and some are missing; sequencing was by immunoSEQ multiplex PCR. V and J calls and clone size are copied from that table; D and trimming were computed from the DNA. Among roughly 200,000 clones, around 84% were seen once, and the ten largest hold about 3.3%. This CDR3 spans 14 amino acids. CDR1 LNHDA and CDR2 SQIVND come from the germline V gene (reference sequence). V dropped 1 base and J dropped 3 bases, with 9 bases sitting between them.

The clonotype was recovered from a woman in her thirties who had been exposed to COVID-19. Material for sequencing was PBMCs or T cells enriched from blood (not recorded which). The chain employs TRBV19 and TRBJ2-5, with D tentatively TRBD1 (5 bases). The CDR3, as DNA: TGTGCCAGTAGTATAGGGGGCGTCGAAGAGACCCAGTACTTC. Its translation: CASSIGGVEETQYF.